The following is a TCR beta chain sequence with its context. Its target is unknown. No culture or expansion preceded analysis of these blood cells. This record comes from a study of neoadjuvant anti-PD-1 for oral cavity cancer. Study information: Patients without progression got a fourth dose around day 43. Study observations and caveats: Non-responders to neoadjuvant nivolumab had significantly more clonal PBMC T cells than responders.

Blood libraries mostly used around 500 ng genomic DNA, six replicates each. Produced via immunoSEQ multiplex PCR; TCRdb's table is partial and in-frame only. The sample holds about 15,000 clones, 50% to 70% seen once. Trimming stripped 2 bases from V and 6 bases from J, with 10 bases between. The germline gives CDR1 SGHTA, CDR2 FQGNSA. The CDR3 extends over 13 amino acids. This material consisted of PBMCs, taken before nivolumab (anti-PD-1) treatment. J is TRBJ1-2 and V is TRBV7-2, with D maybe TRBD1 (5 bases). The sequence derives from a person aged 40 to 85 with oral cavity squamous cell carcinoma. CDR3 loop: CASSLSGRDGYTF. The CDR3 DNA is TGTGCCAGCAGCTTATCAGGGAGGGATGGCTACACCTTC.